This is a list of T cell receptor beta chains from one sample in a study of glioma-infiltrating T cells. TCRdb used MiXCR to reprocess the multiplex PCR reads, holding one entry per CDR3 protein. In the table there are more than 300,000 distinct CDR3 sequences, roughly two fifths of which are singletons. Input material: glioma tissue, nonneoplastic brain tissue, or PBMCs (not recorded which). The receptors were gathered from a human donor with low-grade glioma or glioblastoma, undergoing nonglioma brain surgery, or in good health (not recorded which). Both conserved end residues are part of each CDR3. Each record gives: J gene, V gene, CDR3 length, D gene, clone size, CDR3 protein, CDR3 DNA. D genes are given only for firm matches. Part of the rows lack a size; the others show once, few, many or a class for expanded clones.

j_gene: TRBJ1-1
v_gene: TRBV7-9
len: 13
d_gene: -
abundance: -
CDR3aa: CASSLDGNTETFF
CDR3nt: TGTGCCAGCAGCTTAGACGGGAACACTGAAACTTTCTTT

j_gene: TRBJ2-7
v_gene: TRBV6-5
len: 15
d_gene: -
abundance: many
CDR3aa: CASSYSAWGTYEQYF
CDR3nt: TGTGCCAGCAGTTACTCGGCGTGGGGGACCTACGAGCAGTACTTC

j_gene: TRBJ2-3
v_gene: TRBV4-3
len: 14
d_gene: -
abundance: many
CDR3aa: CASSQDRNTDTQYF
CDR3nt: TGCGCCAGCAGCCAAGATCGAAACACAGATACGCAGTATTTT

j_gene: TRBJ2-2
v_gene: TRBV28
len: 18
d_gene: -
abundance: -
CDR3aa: CASSYLTGDNTNTGELSF
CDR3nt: TGTGCCAGCAGCTACTTAACAGGAGACAATACAAACACCGGGGAGCTGTCTTTT

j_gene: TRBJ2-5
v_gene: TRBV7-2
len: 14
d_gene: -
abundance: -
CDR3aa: CASSVAGSEETQYF
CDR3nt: TGTGCCAGCAGCGTAGCCGGTTCTGAGGAGACCCAGTACTTC

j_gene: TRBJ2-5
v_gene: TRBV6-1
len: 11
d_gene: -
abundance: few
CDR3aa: CASGGGETQYF
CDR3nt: TGTGCCAGCGGAGGGGGGGAGACCCAGTACTTC

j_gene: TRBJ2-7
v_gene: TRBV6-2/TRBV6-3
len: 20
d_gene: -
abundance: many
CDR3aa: CASSYFFIRRALKGSYEQYF
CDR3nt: TGTGCCAGCAGTTATTTTTTTATTCGACGGGCCCTCAAGGGCTCCTACGAGCAGTACTTC

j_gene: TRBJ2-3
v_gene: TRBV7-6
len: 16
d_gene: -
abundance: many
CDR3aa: CASSLAAWVSADTQYF
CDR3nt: TGTGCCAGCAGCTTAGCGGCATGGGTTAGTGCAGATACGCAGTATTTT

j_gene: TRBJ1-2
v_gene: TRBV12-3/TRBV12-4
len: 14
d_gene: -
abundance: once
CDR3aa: CASSLVSDTAGYTF
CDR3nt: TGTGCCAGCAGTTTGGTATCCGATACCGCTGGCTACACCTTC

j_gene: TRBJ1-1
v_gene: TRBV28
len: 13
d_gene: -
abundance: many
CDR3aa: CATLVGHRPEAFF
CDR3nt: TGTGCCACCTTGGTTGGCCACAGGCCTGAAGCTTTCTTT

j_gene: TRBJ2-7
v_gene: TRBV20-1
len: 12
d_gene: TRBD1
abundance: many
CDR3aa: CSATDRGYEQYF
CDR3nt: TGCAGTGCTACGGACAGGGGCTACGAGCAGTACTTC

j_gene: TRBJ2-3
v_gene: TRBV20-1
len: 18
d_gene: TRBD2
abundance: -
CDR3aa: CSARDFRTSGFSTDTQYF
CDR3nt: TGCAGTGCTAGAGATTTCAGGACTAGCGGATTTAGCACAGATACGCAGTATTTT

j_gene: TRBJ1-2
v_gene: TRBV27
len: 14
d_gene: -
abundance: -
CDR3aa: CASAYRVNRDGYTF
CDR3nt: TGTGCCAGCGCGTATAGGGTCAATCGGGATGGCTACACCTTC

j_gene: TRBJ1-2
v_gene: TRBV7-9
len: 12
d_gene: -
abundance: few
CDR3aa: CASSPAGERYTF
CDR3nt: TGTGCCAGCAGCCCCGCAGGGGAGCGCTACACCTTC

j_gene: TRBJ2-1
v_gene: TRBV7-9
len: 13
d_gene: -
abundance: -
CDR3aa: CASGSQIRPEQFF
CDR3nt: TGTGCCAGCGGTTCCCAAATCCGTCCAGAGCAGTTCTTC

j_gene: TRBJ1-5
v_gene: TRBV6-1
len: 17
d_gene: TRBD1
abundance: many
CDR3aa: CASSPTGNLGSNQPQHF
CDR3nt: TGTGCCAGCAGCCCGACAGGGAATCTAGGTAGCAATCAGCCCCAGCATTTT

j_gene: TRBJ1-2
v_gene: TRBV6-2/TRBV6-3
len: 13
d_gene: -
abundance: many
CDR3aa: CASSPDTTYGYTF
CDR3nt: TGTGCCAGCAGCCCGGACACAACCTATGGCTACACCTTC

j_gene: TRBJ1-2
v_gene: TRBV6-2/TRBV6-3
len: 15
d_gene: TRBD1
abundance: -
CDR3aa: CASNRRQGWGSGYTF
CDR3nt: TGTGCCAGCAACAGAAGACAGGGTTGGGGTAGCGGCTACACCTTC

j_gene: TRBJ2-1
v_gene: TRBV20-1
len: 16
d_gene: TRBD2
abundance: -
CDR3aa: CSARGTSGRAVYEQFF
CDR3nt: TGCAGTGCTAGGGGGACTAGCGGGAGGGCCGTCTATGAGCAGTTCTTC

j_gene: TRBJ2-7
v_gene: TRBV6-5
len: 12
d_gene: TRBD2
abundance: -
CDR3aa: CASSTGRDEQYF
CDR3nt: TGTGCCAGCAGTACCGGGAGGGACGAGCAGTACTTC

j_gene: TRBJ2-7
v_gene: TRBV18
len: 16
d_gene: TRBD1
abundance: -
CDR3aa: CASSPLLGQGAREQYF
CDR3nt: TGTGCCAGCTCACCACTTCTAGGCCAGGGGGCGCGGGAGCAGTACTTC

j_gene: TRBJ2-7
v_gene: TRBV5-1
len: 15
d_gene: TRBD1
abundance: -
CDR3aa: CASSYETGGLWEQYF
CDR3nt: TGCGCCAGCAGCTACGAGACAGGGGGCCTTTGGGAGCAGTACTTC

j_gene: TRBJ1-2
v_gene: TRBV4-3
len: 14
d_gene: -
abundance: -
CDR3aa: CASSQGKSNYGYTF
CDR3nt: TGCGCCAGCAGCCAAGGGAAGTCCAACTATGGCTACACCTTC

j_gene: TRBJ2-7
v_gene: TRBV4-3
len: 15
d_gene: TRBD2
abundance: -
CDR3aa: CASSQAPSGSYEQYF
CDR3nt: TGCGCCAGCAGCCAAGCTCCTAGCGGGAGTTACGAGCAGTACTTC

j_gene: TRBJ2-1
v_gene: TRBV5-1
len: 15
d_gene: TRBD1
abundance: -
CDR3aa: CASSPDRGRHNEQFF
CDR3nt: TGCGCCAGCAGCCCGGACAGGGGACGGCACAATGAGCAGTTCTTC

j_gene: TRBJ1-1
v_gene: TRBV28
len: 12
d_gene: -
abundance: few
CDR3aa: CASSSRVEEAFF
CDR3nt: TGTGCCAGCAGTTCTCGGGTAGAGGAAGCTTTCTTT

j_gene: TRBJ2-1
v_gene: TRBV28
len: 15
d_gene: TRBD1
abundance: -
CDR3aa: CASTRGDRVYNEQFF
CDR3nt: TGTGCCAGCACCCGAGGGGACAGGGTTTACAATGAGCAGTTCTTC